This passage covers 21 T cell receptor beta chains from one sample sequenced in a study of T-cell reconstitution after alpha-beta-depleted transplantation in children. It was with unique molecular identifiers that the TCRbeta library was prepared. A single record per CDR3 protein comes from TCRdb applying MiXCR to the PCR reads. Of around 600,000 distinct CDR3 sequences listed, roughly 10% are singletons. This specimen consisted of PBMCs from the stem cell graft donor, obtained from the stem cell graft. These TCRs come from a human donor who donated a stem cell graft to a child with acute myeloid leukemia.

The chain has TRBV7-9 and TRBJ2-1; 7 positions agree with TRBD2. This CDR3 has 14 residues. In germline, CDR1 is SEHNR, CDR2 FQNEAQ (reference sequence). With 7 bases clipped from V and 5 bases from J, the junction kept 8 bases outside the gene matches. The CDR3 nucleotides are TGTGCCAGCACCTCGGATCTAGCGGACAATGAGCAGTTCTTC. Its translation: CASTSDLADNEQFF.

The chain uses TRBV12-3 or TRBV12-4 and TRBJ2-3, with D possibly TRBD2 on 7 matching bases. Trimming took 3 bases from V and 5 from J, leaving 18 bases between them. The CDR3 has 16 amino acids. The CDR3 region is CASSLSRGGLGDTQYF. DNA for the CDR3: TGTGCCAGCAGTTTGTCTCGCGGGGGCTTGGGAGATACGCAGTATTTT.

The chain recombines TRBV9 with TRBJ1-2; weak D call: TRBD1 (6 bases). V lost 6 bases and J 2 bases, leaving 11 bases between the germline ends. Germline CDR1 is SGDLS and CDR2 is YYNGEE. The CDR3 loop spans 13 amino acids. CDR3 loop: CASNRQDNYGYTF. The CDR3 region has the DNA TGTGCCAGCAACAGACAGGACAACTATGGCTACACCTTC. The whole variable domain, filled in from reference TRBV9 and TRBJ1-2, reads DSGVTQTPKHLITATGQRVTLRCSPRSGDLSVYWYQQSLDQGLQFLIQYYNGEERAKGNILERFSAQQFPDLHSELNLSSLELGDSALYFCASNRQDNYGYTFGSGTRLTVV.

This chain joins TRBV15 and TRBJ1-1, with a tentative D call TRBD1 (5 bases). This CDR3 spans 13 amino acids. CDR1 and CDR2 (germline): LNHNV, YYDKDF (reference sequence). V shed 7 bases and J shed 4 bases, with 13 bases lying between them. The CDR3 region is CATTPGGSTEAFF. The CDR3 DNA sequence: TGTGCCACCACTCCGGGGGGTAGCACTGAAGCTTTCTTT.

This clonotype was found a few times. The chain joins TRBV12-3 or TRBV12-4 to TRBJ1-2; D is uncertain. This CDR3 has 13 residues. Trimming removed 6 bases from V and 3 bases from J, with 11 bases in between. The CDR3 sequence is CASSLTLHYGYTF. The CDR3 bases are TGTGCCAGCAGCCTGACACTTCACTATGGCTACACCTTC.

The chain joins TRBV20-1 to TRBJ2-3; 16 bases line up with TRBD2. This CDR3 contains 17 residues. The germline V gene encodes CDR1 DFQATT and CDR2 SNEGSKA (reference sequence). V lost 1 base to trimming and J lost 4 bases; unmatched junction nucleotides: 5. For the CDR3, the DNA is TGCAGTGCTAGAGCTGGGACTAGCGGGAGGGCCCCAGATACGCAGTATTTT. It specifies CSARAGTSGRAPDTQYF.

Only a few counts were recorded for this clonotype. The gene calls are TRBV18 and TRBJ1-1, with D perhaps TRBD1 (5 bases). The V end lost 1 base, the J end lost 2 bases, and 8 bases lay between the germline ends. This CDR3 is built from 14 residues. Germline-derived CDR1 and CDR2 are KGHSH and LQKENI. CDR3 in DNA: TGTGCCAGCTCACCACTTGACAGTAACACTGAAGCTTTCTTT. This codes for CASSPLDSNTEAFF.

The DNA for the CDR3 is TGTGCCAGCAGCGTAGCGAGGCTAGCGGACAATGAGCAGTTCTTC. It codes for CASSVARLADNEQFF. This rearrangement joins TRBV9 to TRBJ2-1; 7 bases match TRBD2. The junction had 5 bases not matched to a gene; V was cut back by 0 bases and J by 5 bases. The CDR3 spans 15 residues. In germline, CDR1 is SGDLS, CDR2 YYNGEE.

At least ten counts were recorded for this clonotype. The genes are TRBV25-1 and TRBJ2-1, with TRBD2 identical over 11 bases. After removal of 8 bases from V and 6 bases from J, the junction contained 12 bases not matched to a gene. CDR1 and CDR2 from the germline V gene are MGHDK and SYGVNS. This CDR3 is 16 amino acids long. CDR3 DNA: TGTGCCAGCTCCGGGCTAGCGGGAGGTTATGGCAATGAGCAGTTCTTC. This translates into CASSGLAGGYGNEQFF.

This clonotype was seen at least ten times. This rearrangement joins TRBV20-1 to TRBJ2-7; tentatively, D is TRBD2 (5 bases). This CDR3 spans 12 amino acids. V was trimmed by 4 bases and J by 7 bases, leaving 14 bases between them. Germline assignment: CDR1 DFQATT and CDR2 SNEGSKA (reference sequence). The CDR3, as DNA: TGCAGTGCTACCATTGAGGGAAAAGAGCAGTACTTC. Encoded protein: CSATIEGKEQYF.

This chain uses TRBV11-3 with TRBJ2-1; D is unresolved. Germline V CDR1 and CDR2: SGHNT, YENEEA. V lost 3 bases to trimming and J lost 3 bases, with 12 bases between them. The CDR3 totals 15 residues. As DNA, the CDR3 is TGTGCCAGCAGCTTTTCATCGGCGGACTACAATGAGCAGTTCTTC. Translated, it gives CASSFSSADYNEQFF.

This clonotype has at least ten counts. The chain joins TRBV20-1 to TRBJ2-2; D ambiguous. The CDR3 has 14 residues. Per germline, CDR1 DFQATT and CDR2 SNEGSKA (reference sequence). V gave up 3 bases and J gave up 3 bases, with 11 bases separating them. CDR3 bases: TGCAGTGCTAGGGGCGCGGTTGACACCGGGGAGCTGTTTTTT. Its protein product is CSARGAVDTGELFF.

The rearrangement uses TRBV7-2 and TRBJ2-3; D is perhaps TRBD1 or TRBD2 (5 bases each). Trimming removed 1 base at V and 7 bases at J, with 12 bases between. The V gene's germline CDR1 is SGHTA and CDR2 FQGNSA. The CDR3 is 14 residues long. CDR3 coding DNA: TGTGCCAGCAGCTTAGGGGGGAGTAAATATACGCAGTATTTT. Translation: CASSLGGSKYTQYF.

Ten or more counts support this clonotype. This sequence joins TRBV6-1 and TRBJ2-5, with D maybe TRBD1 (5 bases). The CDR3 runs to 19 residues. V lost 4 bases to trimming and J lost 0 bases, with 24 bases between them. In germline, CDR1 is MNHNS, CDR2 SASEGT. The CDR3 region has the DNA TGTGCCAGCAGTGCACCTGGGGCCACGGCTAGACAGTACCAAGAGACCCAGTACTTC. Translating it yields CASSAPGATARQYQETQYF.

The V call is TRBV24-1, the J call TRBJ2-2; perhaps TRBD2 as D (5 bases). Germline V gene lookup returns CDR1 KGHDR and CDR2 SFDVKD. V was clipped by 1 base and J by 7 bases, with 15 bases between them. CDR3 length: 16 amino acids. CDR3 sequence (DNA): TGTGCCACCAGTGATTTCCCCCTACAAGAGGGCGGGGAGCTGTTTTTT. Translated, it gives CATSDFPLQEGGELFF.

At least ten counts were recorded for this clonotype. The rearrangement links TRBV5-1 to TRBJ2-7; 9 bases match TRBD1. The CDR3 has 13 amino acids. V dropped 3 bases and J dropped 6; count of bases not matched to a gene: 4. Germline V gene data show CDR1 as SGHRS and CDR2 as YFSETQ. CDR3 DNA sequence: TGCGCCAGCAGCTGGGGACAGGGAGGCGAGCAGTACTTC. Amino acid sequence: CASSWGQGGEQYF. Filled out from reference TRBV5-1 and TRBJ2-7, the complete variable domain reads KAGVTQTPRYLIKTRGQQVTLSCSPISGHRSVSWYQQTPGQGLQFLFEYFSETQRNKGNFPGRFSGRQFSNSRSEMNVSTLELGDSALYLCASSWGQGGEQYFGPGTRLTVT.

CDR3 in amino acids: CASSPYVGPQHF. In nucleotides, the CDR3 is TGTGCCAGCAGTCCCTACGTTGGGCCCCAGCATTTT. The rearrangement joins TRBV27 to TRBJ1-5; no clear D. Between the trimmed V and J ends, which lost 5 bases and 9 bases, there was a span of 11 bases. Per the germline V gene, CDR1 is MNHEY and CDR2 is SMNVEV (reference sequence). The CDR3 contains 12 residues.

This clonotype occurred a few times. The rearrangement joins TRBV10-3 to TRBJ1-6; D not certain. The CDR3 has 15 amino acids. Germline V gene data show CDR1 as ENHRY and CDR2 as SYGVKD. Trimming cost V 3 bases and J 7 bases, with 13 bases left between them. The chain's CDR3 is CAISELKAANSPLHF. The CDR3 DNA is TGTGCCATCAGTGAATTAAAGGCAGCCAATTCACCCCTCCACTTT.

The chain has TRBV5-5 and TRBJ2-7; 14 bases fit TRBD2. V shed 3 bases and J 2 bases; nucleotides not matched to a gene: 10. CDR1 and CDR2 from the germline V gene are SGHKS and YYEKEE (reference sequence). CDR3 length: 18 amino acids. CDR3 bases: TGTGCCAGCAGCTCCAGACTAGCGGGAGGGCCAACCACCTACGAGCAGTACTTC. It translates to CASSSRLAGGPTTYEQYF.

This clonotype has only a few counts. The chain has TRBV2 and TRBJ2-2; 16 bases fit TRBD2. V lost 6 bases and J lost 6; bases outside the gene matches: 10. This CDR3 has 18 residues. Germline V gives CDR1 SNHLY, CDR2 FYNNEI. CDR3 coding DNA: TGTGCCAGCAGCGAGGGACTAGCGGGAGGGCCTTGGGCCGGGGAGCTGTTTTTT. This translates into CASSEGLAGGPWAGELFF.

This clonotype was counted at least ten times. The chain links TRBV4-1 to TRBJ2-1; 7 bases are shared with TRBD1. CDR3 length equals 14 residues. Per the germline V gene, CDR1 is MGHRA and CDR2 is YSYEKL. The V and J ends lost 4 bases and 6 bases, in that order; junction bases with no gene match: 6. CDR3 loop: CASSPETGVNEQFF. Here the CDR3 DNA reads TGCGCCAGCAGCCCAGAAACAGGGGTCAATGAGCAGTTCTTC.